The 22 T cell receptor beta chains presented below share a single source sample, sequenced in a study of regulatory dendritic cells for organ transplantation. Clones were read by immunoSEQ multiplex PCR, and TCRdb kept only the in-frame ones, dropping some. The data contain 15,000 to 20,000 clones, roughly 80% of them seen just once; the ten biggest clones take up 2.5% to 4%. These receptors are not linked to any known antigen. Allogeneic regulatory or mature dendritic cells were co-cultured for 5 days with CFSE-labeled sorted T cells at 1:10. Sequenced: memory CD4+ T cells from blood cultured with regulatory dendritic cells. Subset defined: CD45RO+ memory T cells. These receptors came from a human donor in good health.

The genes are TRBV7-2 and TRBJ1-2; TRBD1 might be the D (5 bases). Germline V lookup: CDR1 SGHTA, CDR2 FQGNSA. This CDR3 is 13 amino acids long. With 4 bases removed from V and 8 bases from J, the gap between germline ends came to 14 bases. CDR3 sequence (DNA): TGTGCCAGCAGCTGGGGGATTTCGAGGGGCTACACCTTC. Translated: CASSWGISRGYTF.

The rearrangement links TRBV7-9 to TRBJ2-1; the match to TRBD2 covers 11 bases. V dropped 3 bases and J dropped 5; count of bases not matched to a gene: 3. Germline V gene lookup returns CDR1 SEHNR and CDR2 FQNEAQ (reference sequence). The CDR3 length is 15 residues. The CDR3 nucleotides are TGTGCCAGCAGCTTGTTTAGCGGGAGGGACAATGAGCAGTTCTTC. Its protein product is CASSLFSGRDNEQFF.

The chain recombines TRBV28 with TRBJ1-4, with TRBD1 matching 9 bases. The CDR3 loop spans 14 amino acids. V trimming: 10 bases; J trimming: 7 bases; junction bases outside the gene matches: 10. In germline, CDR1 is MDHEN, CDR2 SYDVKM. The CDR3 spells CAILNRGHGEKLFF. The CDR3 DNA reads TGTGCCATCCTAAACAGGGGGCATGGTGAAAAACTGTTTTTT.

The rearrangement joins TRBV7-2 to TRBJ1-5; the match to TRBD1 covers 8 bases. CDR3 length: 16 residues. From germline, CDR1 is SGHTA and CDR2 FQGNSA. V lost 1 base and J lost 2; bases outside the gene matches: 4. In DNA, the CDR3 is TGTGCCAGCAGCTTAGTACAGGGGGTGGGCAATCAGCCCCAGCATTTT. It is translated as CASSLVQGVGNQPQHF.

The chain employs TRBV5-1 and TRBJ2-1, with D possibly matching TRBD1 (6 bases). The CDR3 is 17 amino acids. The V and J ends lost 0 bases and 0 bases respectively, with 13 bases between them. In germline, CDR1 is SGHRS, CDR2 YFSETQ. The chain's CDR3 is CASSLAPTGISYNEQFF. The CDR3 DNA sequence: TGCGCCAGCAGCTTGGCCCCAACAGGGATCTCCTACAATGAGCAGTTCTTC.

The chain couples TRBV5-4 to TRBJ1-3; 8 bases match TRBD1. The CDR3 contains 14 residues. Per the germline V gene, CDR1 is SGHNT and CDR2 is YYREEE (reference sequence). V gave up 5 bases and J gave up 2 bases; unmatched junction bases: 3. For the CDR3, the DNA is TGTGCCAGCAGTACAGGGGGTACTGGAAACACCATATATTTT. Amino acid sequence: CASSTGGTGNTIYF.

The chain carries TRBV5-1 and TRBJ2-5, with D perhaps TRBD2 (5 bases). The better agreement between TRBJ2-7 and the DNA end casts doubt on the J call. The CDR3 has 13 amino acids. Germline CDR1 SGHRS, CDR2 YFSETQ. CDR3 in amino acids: CASSSSGPYEQYF. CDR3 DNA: TGCGCCAGCAGCTCCAGCGGTCCCTACGAGCAGTACTTC.

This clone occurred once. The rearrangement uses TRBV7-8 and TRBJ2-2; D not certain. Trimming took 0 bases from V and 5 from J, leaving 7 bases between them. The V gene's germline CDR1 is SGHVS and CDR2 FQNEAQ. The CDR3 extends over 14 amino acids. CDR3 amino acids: CASSLALRTGELFF. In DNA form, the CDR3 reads TGTGCCAGCAGCTTAGCACTAAGGACCGGGGAGCTGTTTTTT.

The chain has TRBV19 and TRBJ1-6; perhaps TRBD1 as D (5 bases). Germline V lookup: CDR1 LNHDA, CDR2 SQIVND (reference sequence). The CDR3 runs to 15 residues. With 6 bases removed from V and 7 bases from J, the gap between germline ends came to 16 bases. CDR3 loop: CASRRGGGVNSPLHF. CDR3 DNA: TGTGCCAGTAGAAGGGGCGGAGGGGTGAATTCACCCCTCCACTTT.

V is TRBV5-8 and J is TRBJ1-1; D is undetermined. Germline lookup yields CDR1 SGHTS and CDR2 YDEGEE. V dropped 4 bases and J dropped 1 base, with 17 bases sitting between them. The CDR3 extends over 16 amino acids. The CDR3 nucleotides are TGTGCCAGCAGCCCAGGTACACGGCTCCGGAACACTGAAGCTTTCTTT. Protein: CASSPGTRLRNTEAFF.

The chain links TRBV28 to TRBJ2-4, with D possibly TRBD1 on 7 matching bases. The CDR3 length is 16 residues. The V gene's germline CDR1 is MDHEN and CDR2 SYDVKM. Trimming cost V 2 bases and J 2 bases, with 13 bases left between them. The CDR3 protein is CASSLSAGGTKNIQYF. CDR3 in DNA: TGTGCCAGCAGTTTAAGCGCAGGGGGGACCAAAAACATTCAGTACTTC.

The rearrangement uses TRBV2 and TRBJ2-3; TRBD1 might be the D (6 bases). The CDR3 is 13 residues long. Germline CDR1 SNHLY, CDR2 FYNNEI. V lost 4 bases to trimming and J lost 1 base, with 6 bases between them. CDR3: CASSGTGTDTQYF. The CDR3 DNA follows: TGTGCCAGCAGTGGGACAGGCACAGATACGCAGTATTTT.

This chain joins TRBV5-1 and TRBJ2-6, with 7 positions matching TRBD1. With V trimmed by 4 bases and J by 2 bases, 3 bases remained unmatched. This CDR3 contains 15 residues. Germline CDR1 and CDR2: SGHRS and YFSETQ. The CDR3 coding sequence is TGCGCCAGCAGCGACGACAGGGCTGGGGCCAACGTCCTGACTTTC. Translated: CASSDDRAGANVLTF.

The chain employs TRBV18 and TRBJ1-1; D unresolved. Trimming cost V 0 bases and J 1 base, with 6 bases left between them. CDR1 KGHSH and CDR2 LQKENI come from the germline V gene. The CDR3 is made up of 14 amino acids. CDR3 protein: CASSPPSGNTEAFF. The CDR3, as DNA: TGTGCCAGCTCACCACCCTCGGGGAACACTGAAGCTTTCTTT.

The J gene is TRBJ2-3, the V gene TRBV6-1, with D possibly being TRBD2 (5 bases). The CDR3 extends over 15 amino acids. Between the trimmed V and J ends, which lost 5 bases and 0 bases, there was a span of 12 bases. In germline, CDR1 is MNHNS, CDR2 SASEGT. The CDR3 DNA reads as TGTGCCAGCAGTTTAGAAGAGGGTAGCACAGATACGCAGTATTTT. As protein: CASSLEEGSTDTQYF.

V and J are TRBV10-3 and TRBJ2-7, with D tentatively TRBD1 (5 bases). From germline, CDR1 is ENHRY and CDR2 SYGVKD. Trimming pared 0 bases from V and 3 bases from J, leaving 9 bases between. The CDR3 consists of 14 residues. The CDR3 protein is CAISESFQGYEQYF. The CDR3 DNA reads TGTGCCATCAGTGAGTCCTTTCAGGGCTACGAGCAGTACTTC.

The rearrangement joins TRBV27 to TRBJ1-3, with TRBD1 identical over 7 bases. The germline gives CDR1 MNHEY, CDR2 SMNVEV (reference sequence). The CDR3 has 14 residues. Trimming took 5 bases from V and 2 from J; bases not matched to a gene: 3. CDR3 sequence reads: CASSRGGTGNTIYF. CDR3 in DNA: TGTGCCAGCAGTAGAGGGGGCACTGGAAACACCATATATTTT.

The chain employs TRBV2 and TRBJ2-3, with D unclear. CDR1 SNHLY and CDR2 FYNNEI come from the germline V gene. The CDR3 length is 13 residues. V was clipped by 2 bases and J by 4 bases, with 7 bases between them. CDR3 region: CASSESLPDTQYF. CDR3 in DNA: TGTGCCAGCAGTGAAAGTCTTCCAGATACGCAGTATTTT.

CDR3 DNA: TGTGCCAGTAGTATTTGGGATTCGGGGGGCCGGACAGATACGCAGTATTTT. Amino acids: CASSIWDSGGRTDTQYF. This chain joins TRBV19 and TRBJ2-3, with D tentatively TRBD2 (7 bases). Germline CDR1 reads LNHDA; CDR2 reads SQIVND (reference sequence). The V and J ends lost 3 bases and 3 bases respectively, with 19 bases between them. The CDR3 consists of 17 residues. Looking up the rest from reference TRBV19 and TRBJ2-3 gives the full variable domain: DGGITQSPKYLFRKEGQNVTLSCEQNLNHDAMYWYRQDPGQGLRLIYYSQIVNDFQKGDIAEGYSVSREKKESFPLTVTSAQKNPTAFYLCASSIWDSGGRTDTQYFGPGTRLTVL.

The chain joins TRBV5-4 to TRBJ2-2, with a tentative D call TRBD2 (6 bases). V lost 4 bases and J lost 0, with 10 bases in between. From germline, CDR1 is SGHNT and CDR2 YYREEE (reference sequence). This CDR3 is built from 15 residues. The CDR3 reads CASSPGTSNTGELFF. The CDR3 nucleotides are TGTGCCAGCAGCCCCGGGACTTCGAACACCGGGGAGCTGTTTTTT.

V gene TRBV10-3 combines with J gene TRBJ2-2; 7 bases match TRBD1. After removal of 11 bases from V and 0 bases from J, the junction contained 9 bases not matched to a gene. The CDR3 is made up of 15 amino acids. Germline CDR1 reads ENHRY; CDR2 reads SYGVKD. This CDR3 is CAVRRDSPNTGELFF. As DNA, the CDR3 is TGTGCCGTCCGACGGGACAGCCCGAACACCGGGGAGCTGTTTTTT.

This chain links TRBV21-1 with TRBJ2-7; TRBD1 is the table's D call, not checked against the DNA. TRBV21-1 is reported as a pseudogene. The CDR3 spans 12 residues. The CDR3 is CAKTDPTYEQYF. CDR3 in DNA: TGTGCCAAGACAGACCCAACCTACGAGCAGTACTTC.